The next 5 T cell receptor beta chains were all read from a single sample in a study of cytomegalovirus exposure and HLA in healthy donors. The PCR contained 60 Vbeta and 13 Jbeta primers. Using immunoSEQ multiplex PCR, the repertoire was profiled, and TCRdb retains in-frame clones only, with some absent. Of about 160,000 clones in the sample, 82% were seen once. The specimen sequenced was PBMCs. Source of these receptors: a girl aged 5-17 years in good health and CMV-seropositive.

The CDR3 spells CASSLADYGYTF. CDR3 nucleotide sequence: TGTGCCAGCAGCTTGGCCGACTATGGCTACACCTTC. The chain links TRBV5-5 to TRBJ1-2; no definite D call. V dropped 0 bases and J dropped 3 bases, with 3 bases sitting between them. CDR3 length: 12 residues. Germline V gene lookup returns CDR1 SGHKS and CDR2 YYEKEE (reference sequence).

CDR3 in DNA: TGTGCCAGCAGCTTGGACAGGTGGACCTACGAGCAGTACTTC. Encoded protein: CASSLDRWTYEQYF. The gene calls are TRBV5-6 and TRBJ2-7, with D perhaps TRBD1 (5 bases). The V gene's germline CDR1 is SGHDT and CDR2 YYEEEE. V gave up 0 bases and J gave up 2 bases, with 9 bases separating them. The CDR3 runs to 14 residues.

The chain is built from TRBV29-1 and TRBJ1-2; no reliable D call. Trimming shortened V by 0 bases and J by 3 bases, and 11 bases separated the two germline ends. Germline V CDR1 and CDR2: SQVTM, ANQGSEA. This CDR3 has 14 amino acids. CDR3 sequence (DNA): TGCAGCGTTGAAGACGCGGCTCTAGACTATGGCTACACCTTC. Amino acid sequence: CSVEDAALDYGYTF.

The J gene is TRBJ1-2, the V gene TRBV9; 9 nucleotides align to TRBD1. The V and J ends lost 2 bases and 1 base, in that order; junction bases with no gene match: 6. CDR1 is SGDLS and CDR2 is YYNGEE in the germline V gene. CDR3 length: 16 residues. In DNA, the CDR3 is TGTGCCAGCAGCGTCGAGGGGACAGGGATTAACTATGGCTACACCTTC. Translating gives CASSVEGTGINYGYTF. Full variable domain (missing parts from reference TRBV9 and TRBJ1-2): DSGVTQTPKHLITATGQRVTLRCSPRSGDLSVYWYQQSLDQGLQFLIQYYNGEERAKGNILERFSAQQFPDLHSELNLSSLELGDSALYFCASSVEGTGINYGYTFGSGTRLTVV.

This rearrangement joins TRBV28 to TRBJ1-2; 7 positions agree with TRBD1. The CDR3 consists of 14 residues. Unmatched junction bases numbered 11, after V lost 6 bases and J lost 7 bases. CDR1 MDHEN and CDR2 SYDVKM come from the germline V gene. Here the CDR3 DNA reads TGTGCCAGCAGGGCGACAGACAGGGTACGTGGCTACACCTTC. Its translation: CASRATDRVRGYTF.